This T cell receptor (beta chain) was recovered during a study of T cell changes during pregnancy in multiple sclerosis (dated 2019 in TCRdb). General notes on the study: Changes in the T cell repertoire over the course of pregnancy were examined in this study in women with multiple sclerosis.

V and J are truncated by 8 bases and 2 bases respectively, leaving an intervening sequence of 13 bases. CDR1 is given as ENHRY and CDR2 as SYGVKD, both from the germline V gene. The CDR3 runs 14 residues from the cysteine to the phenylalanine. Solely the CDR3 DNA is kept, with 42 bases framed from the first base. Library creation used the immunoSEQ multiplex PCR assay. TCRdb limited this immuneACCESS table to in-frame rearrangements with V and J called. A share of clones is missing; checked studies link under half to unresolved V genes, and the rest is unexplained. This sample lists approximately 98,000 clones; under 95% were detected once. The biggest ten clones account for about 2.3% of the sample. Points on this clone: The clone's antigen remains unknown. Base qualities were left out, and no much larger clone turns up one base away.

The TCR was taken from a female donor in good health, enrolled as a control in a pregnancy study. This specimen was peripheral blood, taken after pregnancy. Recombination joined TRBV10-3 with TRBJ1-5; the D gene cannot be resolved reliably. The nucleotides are TGTGCCATCTCTGCGGGCGTGGGCAATCAGCCCCAGCATTTT. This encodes CAISAGVGNQPQHF.